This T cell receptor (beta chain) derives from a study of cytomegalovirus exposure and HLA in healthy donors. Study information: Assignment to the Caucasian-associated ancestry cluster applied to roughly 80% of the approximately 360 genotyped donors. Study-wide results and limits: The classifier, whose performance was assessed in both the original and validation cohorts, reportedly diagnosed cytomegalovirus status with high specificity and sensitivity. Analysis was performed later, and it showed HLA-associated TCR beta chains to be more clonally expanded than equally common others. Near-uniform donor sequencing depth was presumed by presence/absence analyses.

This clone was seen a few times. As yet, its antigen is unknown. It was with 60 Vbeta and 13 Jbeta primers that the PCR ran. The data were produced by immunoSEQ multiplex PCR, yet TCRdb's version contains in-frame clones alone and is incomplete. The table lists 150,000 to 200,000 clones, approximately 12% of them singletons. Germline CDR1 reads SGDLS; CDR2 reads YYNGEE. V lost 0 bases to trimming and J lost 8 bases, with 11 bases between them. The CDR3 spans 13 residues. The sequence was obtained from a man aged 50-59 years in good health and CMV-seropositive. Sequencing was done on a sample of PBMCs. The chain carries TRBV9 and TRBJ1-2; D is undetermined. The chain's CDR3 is CASSVGVGVGYTF. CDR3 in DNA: TGTGCCAGCAGCGTAGGTGTAGGAGTAGGCTACACCTTC.